This entry concerns a single T cell receptor (beta chain). Its target is not known. This sample is part of a study of T cell repertoires in cytomegalovirus infection. The wider study: Selection of CMV epitopes for the study included recently identified HLA-C-restricted and well-studied HLA-B-restricted ones. Matching HLA type, along with CMV infection, was indicated by public TCR beta signatures.

With 4 bases removed from V and 1 base from J, the gap between germline ends came to 7 bases. The CDR3 consists of 14 residues. CDR1 and CDR2 (germline): SGHVS, FNYEAQ. TCRdb itself ran the reads through MiXCR, one entry per CDR3 protein. There are about 400,000 distinct CDR3 sequences in the sample; about 35% occur only once, and roughly 13% lies in the top ten. Study results and limitations: HLA-C-restricted, CMV-specific TCR beta clonotypes were dominant ex vivo.

The sequence came from a human donor in good health (CMV status not recorded). Some clones in this sample may be carry-over from other donors' samples. The specimen comprised cultured PBMCs, sampled from culture after CMV antigen stimulation. The rearrangement joins TRBV7-6 to TRBJ2-2, with D possibly TRBD1 on 5 matching bases. The CDR3 nucleotides are TGTGCCAGCAGCTATACAGGGAACACCGGGGAGCTGTTTTTT. It encodes CASSYTGNTGELFF.